The 15 T cell receptor beta chains in this list originate from one sample, sequenced in a study of OX40 agonist ivuxolimab in advanced cancers. TCRdb keeps only in-frame clones here, not all; method: immunoSEQ multiplex PCR. Here the sample spans 50,000 to 70,000 clones, 85% to 95% being singletons. This material consisted of CD4+ or CD8+ T cells sorted from blood, taken in a trial of the OX40 agonist ivuxolimab. These receptors were taken from an adult with an advanced solid tumor such as melanoma, head and neck, liver or kidney cancer.

The genes are TRBV7-8 and TRBJ1-2; 10 bases line up with TRBD1. Germline lookup yields CDR1 SGHVS and CDR2 FQNEAQ. This CDR3 contains 16 residues. The V gene end was trimmed by 5 bases and the J gene end by 2 bases; junction bases not matched to a gene: 8. This CDR3 is CASSLGTGVRNYGYTF. The CDR3 DNA reads TGTGCCAGCAGCCTAGGGACAGGGGTTAGGAACTATGGCTACACCTTC.

V and J are TRBV5-1 and TRBJ2-7, with D hard to call. Germline CDR1 is SGHRS and CDR2 is YFSETQ. Deletions cut 7 bases from V and 3 bases from J, with 14 bases between. The CDR3 sequence is 13 residues long. As DNA, the CDR3 is TGCGCCAGCTCGAGTGCAGGCCTCTACGAGCAGTACTTC. It encodes CASSSAGLYEQYF.

This sequence joins TRBV11-3 and TRBJ2-7, with unresolved D. The CDR3 contains 14 residues. Trimming removed 1 base from V and 3 bases from J, with 10 bases in between. Germline V gives CDR1 SGHNT, CDR2 YENEEA. CDR3 nucleotide sequence: TGTGCCAGCAGCTTAGGGCCGGCTAACTACGAGCAGTACTTC. Amino acids: CASSLGPANYEQYF.

This chain connects TRBV29-1 to TRBJ2-1; TRBD2 matches at 7 bases. This CDR3 is built from 15 residues. V was clipped by 3 bases and J by 12 bases; unmatched bases: 17. From germline, CDR1 is SQVTM and CDR2 ANQGSEA. CDR3 amino acids: CSVEGGQIPGLWQFF. CDR3 in DNA: TGCAGCGTTGAGGGCGGGCAAATCCCGGGACTATGGCAGTTCTTC.

The chain is built from TRBV13 and TRBJ2-4; 16 bases align to TRBD2. Germline V CDR1 and CDR2: PRHDT, FYEKMQ (reference sequence). The CDR3 has 17 amino acids. The V gene end was trimmed by 6 bases and the J gene end by 1 base; junction bases not matched to a gene: 3. The CDR3 bases are TGTGCCAGCAGGCCGGGACTAGCGGGAGGGGCCAAAAACATTCAGTACTTC. Translation: CASRPGLAGGAKNIQYF.

This chain links TRBV5-4 with TRBJ2-7; D not resolved. With 3 bases removed from V and 4 bases from J, the gap between germline ends came to 8 bases. This CDR3 region has 12 residues. Germline lookup yields CDR1 SGHNT and CDR2 YYREEE (reference sequence). CDR3 sequence: CASSSSGYEQYF. CDR3 bases: TGTGCCAGCAGCTCGAGTGGGTACGAGCAGTACTTC.

The CDR3 region has the DNA TGTGCCAGCAGTGATTTACTAGGCCGAGCAGAAGAGACCCAGTACTTC. Residues: CASSDLLGRAEETQYF. This chain uses TRBV25-1 with TRBJ2-5, with D perhaps TRBD2 (5 bases). The V end was cut by 3 bases, the J end by 3 bases, with 17 bases between. The CDR3 consists of 16 residues. The germline CDR1 and CDR2 sequences are MGHDK and SYGVNS.

CDR3 bases: TGTGCCAGCGCCCGGGGCGGATTGGTTATAGCAGATACGCAGTATTTT. Encoded protein: CASARGGLVIADTQYF. The chain is built from TRBV7-6 and TRBJ2-3; possibly TRBD1 or TRBD2 for D (5 bases each). Germline V gives CDR1 SGHVS, CDR2 FNYEAQ. Between the trimmed V and J ends, which lost 8 bases and 4 bases, there was a span of 22 bases. This CDR3 contains 16 residues.

This chain joins TRBV19 and TRBJ2-1, with D unresolved. V was trimmed by 3 bases and J by 2 bases, leaving 11 bases between them. Germline V gene lookup returns CDR1 LNHDA and CDR2 SQIVND (reference sequence). The CDR3 contains 15 residues. The CDR3 is CASSINSGPYNEQFF. The CDR3 nucleotides read TGTGCCAGTAGTATTAATTCCGGGCCCTACAATGAGCAGTTCTTC.

The rearrangement uses TRBV19 and TRBJ2-3; 7 nucleotides match TRBD1. The CDR3 extends over 15 amino acids. Germline loops: CDR1 LNHDA, CDR2 SQIVND (reference sequence). Trimming removed 3 bases from V and 2 bases from J; junction bases left unmatched: 5. CDR3 in DNA: TGTGCCAGTAGTATCGGTACAGGGGTCACAGATACGCAGTATTTT. This codes for CASSIGTGVTDTQYF. The complete variable domain, with remaining parts taken from reference TRBV19 and TRBJ2-3, reads DGGITQSPKYLFRKEGQNVTLSCEQNLNHDAMYWYRQDPGQGLRLIYYSQIVNDFQKGDIAEGYSVSREKKESFPLTVTSAQKNPTAFYLCASSIGTGVTDTQYFGPGTRLTVL.

The rearrangement joins TRBV7-2 to TRBJ2-1, with TRBD2 matching 9 bases. Germline trimming cut 8 bases from V and 2 bases from J; bases unmatched to any gene: 4. The CDR3 runs 14 residues. CDR1 and CDR2 (germline): SGHTA, FQGNSA. The CDR3 region is CASGSSGAYNEQFF. In DNA form, the CDR3 reads TGTGCCAGCGGATCTAGCGGGGCCTACAATGAGCAGTTCTTC.

The gene calls are TRBV6-5 and TRBJ2-7; a weak D match, TRBD2 (5 bases). In germline, CDR1 is MNHEY, CDR2 SVGAGI. V gave up 2 bases and J gave up 4 bases, with 18 bases separating them. The CDR3 has 16 residues. The CDR3 DNA reads TGTGCCAGCAGTTACGGTATTGAGGGTACGGCTTACGAGCAGTACTTC. Protein sequence: CASSYGIEGTAYEQYF.

The chain has TRBV4-3 and TRBJ2-1, with D unresolved. This CDR3 has 14 amino acids. Germline values: CDR1 LGHNA, CDR2 YSLEER. Trimming took 0 bases from V and 9 from J, leaving 12 bases between them. The CDR3 DNA reads TGCGCCAGCAGCCAAGATCTCCCCCTAGGTGAGCAGTTCTTC. Protein sequence: CASSQDLPLGEQFF.

The CDR3 coding sequence is TGCGCCAGCAGCACCGGGACAGGGCTCAATCAGCCCCAGCATTTT. This sequence encodes CASSTGTGLNQPQHF. The rearrangement joins TRBV5-1 to TRBJ1-5, with 9 nucleotides matching TRBD1. The V gene end was trimmed by 4 bases and the J gene end by 3 bases; junction bases not matched to a gene: 5. CDR3 length: 15 residues. Germline loops: CDR1 SGHRS, CDR2 YFSETQ. Full variable domain (missing parts from reference TRBV5-1 and TRBJ1-5): KAGVTQTPRYLIKTRGQQVTLSCSPISGHRSVSWYQQTPGQGLQFLFEYFSETQRNKGNFPGRFSGRQFSNSRSEMNVSTLELGDSALYLCASSTGTGLNQPQHFGDGTRLSIL.

This chain links TRBV13 with TRBJ2-1; TRBD2 aligns across 9 bases. There are 14 residues in the CDR3. Losses at the gene ends were 3 bases for V and 6 bases for J; bases not matched to a gene: 3. Germline assignment: CDR1 PRHDT and CDR2 FYEKMQ (reference sequence). CDR3 DNA sequence: TGTGCCAGCAGCTTGGGACTAGCCGGCAATGAGCAGTTCTTC. This sequence encodes CASSLGLAGNEQFF.